The entry below describes one TCR beta chain. Its antigen is unknown. The source of the sample is a study of T cell clonotyping in hematopoietic cell transplantation. Study-wide context: Recipient samples before transplant were obtained post-cytoreduction.

Study-wide results and caveats: At the given depth, recipient repertoires were over 95% de novo clonotypes. After transplant, recipient diversity fell while pathologically expanded clonotypes grew through day 180.

Time point of the sample: recipient sample about 28 days before transplant, after cytoreduction. Recipient blood drawn about 28 days pretransplant and days 30, 100, 180 after. Trimming at V came to 2 bases and at J to 7 bases, leaving 4 bases not matched to a gene. From germline, CDR1 is LGHNA and CDR2 YSLEER. The CDR3 loop spans 13 amino acids. Only in-frame clones appear in the TCRdb table, and some are missing; sequencing was by immunoSEQ multiplex PCR. The profile shows tens of thousands of clones, roughly 94% of them singletons. The sequence was obtained from a man aged 40-49 years with chronic myeloid leukemia. Some clones in this sample may be carry-over from other donors' samples. Sequencing was performed on peripheral blood mononuclear cells, taken before stem cell transplant. V and J are TRBV4-3 and TRBJ2-5; 7 nucleotides align to TRBD2. The CDR3 sequence is CASSQSSGGTQYF. The CDR3 DNA is TGCGCCAGCAGCCAATCCTCGGGGGGGACCCAGTACTTC.